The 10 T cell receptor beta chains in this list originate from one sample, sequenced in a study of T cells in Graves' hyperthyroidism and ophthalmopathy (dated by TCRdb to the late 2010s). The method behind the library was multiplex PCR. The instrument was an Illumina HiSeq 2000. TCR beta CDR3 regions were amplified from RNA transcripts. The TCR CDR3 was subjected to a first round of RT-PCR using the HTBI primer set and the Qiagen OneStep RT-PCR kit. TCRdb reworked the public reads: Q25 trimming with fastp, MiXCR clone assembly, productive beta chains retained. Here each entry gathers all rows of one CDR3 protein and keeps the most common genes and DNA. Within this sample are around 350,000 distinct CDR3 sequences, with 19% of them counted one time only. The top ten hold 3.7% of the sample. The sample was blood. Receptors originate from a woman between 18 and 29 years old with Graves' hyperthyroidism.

The CDR3 nucleotides are TGCAGCGCCAAAACAGGGGAAGGGGAGACCCAGTACTTC. Translation: CSAKTGEGETQYF. The gene calls are TRBV29-1 and TRBJ2-5; 7 bases align to TRBD1. Unmatched junction bases numbered 10, after V lost 7 bases and J lost 5 bases. The CDR3 runs 13 residues. Germline V CDR1 and CDR2: SQVTM, ANQGSEA. Full variable domain (rest looked up from reference TRBV29-1 and TRBJ2-5): SAVISQKPSRDICQRGTSLTIQCQVDSQVTMMFWYRQQPGQSLTLIATANQGSEATYESGFVIDKFPISRPNLTFSTLTVSNMSPEDSSIYLCSAKTGEGETQYFGPGTRLLVL.

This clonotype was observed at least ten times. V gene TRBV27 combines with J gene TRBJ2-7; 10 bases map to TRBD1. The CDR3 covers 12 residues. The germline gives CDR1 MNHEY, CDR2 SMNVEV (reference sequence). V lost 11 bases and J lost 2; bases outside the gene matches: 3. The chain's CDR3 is CAAGTGAYEQYF. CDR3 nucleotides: TGTGCCGCCGGGACAGGGGCCTACGAGCAGTACTTC.

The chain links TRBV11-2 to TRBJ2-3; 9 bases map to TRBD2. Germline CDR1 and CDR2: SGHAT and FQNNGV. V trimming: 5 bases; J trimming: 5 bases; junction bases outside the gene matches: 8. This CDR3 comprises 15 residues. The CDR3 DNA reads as TGTGCCAGCAGCCCAAGCGGCGGGGGGGTAGATACGCAGTATTTT. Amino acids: CASSPSGGGVDTQYF.

The CDR3, as DNA: TGTGCCAGCAGTAGGTCCTACAGGGTCTACACCTACGAGCAGTACTTC. Translated: CASSRSYRVYTYEQYF. The gene calls are TRBV6-1 and TRBJ2-7; D perhaps matches TRBD1 (6 bases). This CDR3 has 16 amino acids. V dropped 5 bases and J dropped 2 bases, with 19 bases sitting between them. Germline V gives CDR1 MNHNS, CDR2 SASEGT.

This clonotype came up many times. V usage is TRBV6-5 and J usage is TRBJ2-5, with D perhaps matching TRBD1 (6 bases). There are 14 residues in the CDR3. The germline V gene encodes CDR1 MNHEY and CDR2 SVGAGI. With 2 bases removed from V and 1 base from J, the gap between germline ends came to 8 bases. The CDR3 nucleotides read TGTGCCAGCAGTTACAGGACAGCCCAAGAGACCCAGTACTTC. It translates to CASSYRTAQETQYF.

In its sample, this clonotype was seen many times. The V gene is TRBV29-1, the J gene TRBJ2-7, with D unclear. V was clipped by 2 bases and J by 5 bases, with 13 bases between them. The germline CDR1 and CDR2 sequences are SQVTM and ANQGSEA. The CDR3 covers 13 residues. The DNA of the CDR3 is TGCAGCGTTGAATCCCCCGATTCCCACGAGCAGTACTTC. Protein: CSVESPDSHEQYF.

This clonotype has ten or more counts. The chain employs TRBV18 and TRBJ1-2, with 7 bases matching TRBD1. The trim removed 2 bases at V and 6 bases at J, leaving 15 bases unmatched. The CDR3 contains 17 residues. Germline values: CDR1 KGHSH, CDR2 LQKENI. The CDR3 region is CASSPASRRQGGNGYTF. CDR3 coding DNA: TGTGCCAGCTCACCAGCGTCAAGGAGACAGGGAGGGAATGGCTACACCTTC.

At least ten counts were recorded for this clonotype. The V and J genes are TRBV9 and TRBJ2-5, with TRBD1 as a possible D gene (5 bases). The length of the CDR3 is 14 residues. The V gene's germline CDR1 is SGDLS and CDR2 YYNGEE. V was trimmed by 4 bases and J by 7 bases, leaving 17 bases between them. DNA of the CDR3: TGTGCCAGCAGCCCTAGGGCACAGGTGACGACCCAGTACTTC. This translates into CASSPRAQVTTQYF. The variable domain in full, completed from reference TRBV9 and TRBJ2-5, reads DSGVTQTPKHLITATGQRVTLRCSPRSGDLSVYWYQQSLDQGLQFLIQYYNGEERAKGNILERFSAQQFPDLHSELNLSSLELGDSALYFCASSPRAQVTTQYFGPGTRLLVL.

The CDR3 coding sequence is TGTGCCTGGAGTGTATCGTTTTCTCAGCCCCAGCATTTT. Amino acids: CAWSVSFSQPQHF. This sequence joins TRBV30 and TRBJ1-5; no definite D call. There are 13 residues in the CDR3. The germline CDR1 and CDR2 sequences are GTSNPN and SVGIG (reference sequence). Trimming took off 0 bases at V and 6 bases at J, with 9 bases between the two ends.

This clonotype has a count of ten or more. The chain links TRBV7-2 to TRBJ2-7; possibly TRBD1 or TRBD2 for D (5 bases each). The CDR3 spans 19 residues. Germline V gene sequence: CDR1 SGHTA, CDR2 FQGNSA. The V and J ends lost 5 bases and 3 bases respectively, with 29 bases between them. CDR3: CASSNRNIVGDVMGYEQYF. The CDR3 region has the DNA TGTGCCAGCAGCAACCGAAATATCGTCGGGGACGTGATGGGCTACGAGCAGTACTTC.